This T cell receptor (beta chain) was profiled in a study of T cell changes during pregnancy in multiple sclerosis (dated by TCRdb to about 2019). Some background on the complete study: The study looked at changes in the T cell repertoire across pregnancy in women with multiple sclerosis.

For CDR1 and CDR2, the germline V gene lists SGHVS and FNYEAQ. The V and J ends are trimmed by 4 bases and 3 bases, leaving 15 bases between them. The CDR3 numbers 15 residues from cysteine through phenylalanine. CDR3 DNA only is kept here, 45 bases in frame from base 1. On this clone itself: Its antigen is not yet known. No quality values exist for individual bases; no much larger clone is one base distant.

Receptor amplification or capture employed the immunoSEQ multiplex PCR assay. The clones in this table, taken by TCRdb from immuneACCESS, are in-frame only. Not every clone is retained; where verified, under half of the shortfall comes from an unresolved V gene, and the cause of the rest is unknown. The sample includes 20,000 to 30,000 clones, with about 88% observed a single time. Jointly, the top ten make up under 10% of the sample. This material consisted of CD8+ T cells from peripheral blood mononuclear cells, taken in the third trimester of pregnancy. This sequence uses TRBV7-6 and TRBJ1-1; tentative D gene TRBD1, with 5 bases matching. The clonotype comes from a female donor in good health, enrolled as a control in a pregnancy study. The DNA reads TGTGCCAGCAGCTCGTTAGGGGCGGGGGACACTGAAGCTTTCTTT. Its protein product is CASSSLGAGDTEAFF.